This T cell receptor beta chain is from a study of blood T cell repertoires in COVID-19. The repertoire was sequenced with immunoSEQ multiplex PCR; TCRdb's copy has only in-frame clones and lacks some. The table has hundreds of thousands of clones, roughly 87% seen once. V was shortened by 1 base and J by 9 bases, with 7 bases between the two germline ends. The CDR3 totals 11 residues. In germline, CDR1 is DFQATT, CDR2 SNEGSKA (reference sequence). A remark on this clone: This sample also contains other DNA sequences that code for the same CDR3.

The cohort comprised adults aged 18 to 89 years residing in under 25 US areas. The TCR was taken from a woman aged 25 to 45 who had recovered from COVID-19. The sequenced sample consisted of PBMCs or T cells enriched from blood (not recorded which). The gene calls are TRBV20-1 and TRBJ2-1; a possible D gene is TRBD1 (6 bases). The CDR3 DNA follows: TGCAGTGCTAGAGGAGGGGGTGAGCAGTTCTTC. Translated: CSARGGGEQFF.